The T cell receptor (beta chain) described here comes from a study of regulatory T cells in long-lasting Graves disease. With iRepertoire HTBI primers and Arm-PCR of CDR3 regions, TCR beta libraries were built. Using its own MiXCR run on the multiplex PCR reads, TCRdb lists one record per CDR3 protein. This sample has some 250,000 distinct CDR3 sequences, with about 17% found just once. There are a few counts of this clonotype. Germline CDR1 and CDR2: MRHNA and SNTAGT. V lost 6 bases and J 3 bases, leaving 11 bases between the germline ends. CDR3 length equals 13 residues. Time point given: newly diagnosed GD, antithyroid drugs for less than 3 months. Preparation of the TCR library used RNA extracted from PBMCs. It was an endocrinology department in Xi'an, China, that provided the patients. This same sample was also taken into another study, of T cells in Graves' hyperthyroidism and ophthalmopathy.

The chain joins TRBV6-4 to TRBJ1-1; D unresolved. The source was peripheral blood mononuclear cells (PBMCs), collected at new diagnosis, from a patient treated with antithyroid drugs. The clonotype was recovered from a woman under 40 with Graves disease. CDR3 amino acids: CASRPPWDTEAFF. CDR3 bases: TGTGCCAGCAGGCCTCCTTGGGACACTGAAGCTTTCTTT.